This T cell receptor delta chain was identified during a study of γδ T cells in repeated Plasmodium falciparum infection. Of note for this clone: TCRdb attributes to this sequence the protein of a much larger clone, which differs from the DNA translation at residue 7; a read error is likely, and the protein displayed is translated from the DNA.

TCRdb applied CATT to the multiplex PCR reads for clone calling. The sample yields 90,000 or so delta-chain clones, 0.85% to 1% seen once. CDR1 and CDR2 from the germline V gene are GEAIGNYY and EKD. Unmatched junction bases numbered 20, after V lost 3 bases and J lost 2 bases. This CDR3 comprises 21 residues. Flow sorting of PBMC yielded separate Vgamma9/Vdelta2+ and Vdelta2-negative gammadelta T cell populations for bulk repertoire analysis. The receptor comes from a pool of human donors (malaria-infected and uninfected, not separated). The sequenced sample was gamma-delta T cells from blood. The chain combines TRDV2 with TRDJ1; 13 bases match TRDD3. Here the J gene came from matching the DNA to germline, since TCRdb omits it. The DNA of the CDR3 is TGTGCCTGTGACCTAACGGAGGTTACTGGGGGATACGAGGAAGGAACCGATAAACTCATCTTT. Protein product: CACDLTEVTGGYEEGTDKLIF.